The 14 T cell receptor beta chains below were found in one sample sequenced in a study of blood T cell repertoires in COVID-19. TCRdb keeps only in-frame clones here, not all; method: immunoSEQ multiplex PCR. The sample has 200,000 to 250,000 clones, 86% seen once; the top ten hold more than 3.5%. Specimen: PBMCs or T cells enriched from blood (not recorded which). All receptors derive from a woman aged 40-49 years with acute COVID-19.

The table lists this clone with a few counts. The chain carries TRBV3-1 (or the pseudogene TRBV3-2) and TRBJ2-2, with 8 bases that match TRBD1. CDR1 is LGHDT, CDR2 YNNKEL, per germline (reference sequence). J lost 0 bases, V lost 5 bases, and 5 bases had no gene match. The CDR3 is 16 amino acids. The DNA for the CDR3 is TGTGCCAGCAGCTTGACAGGGGTGTCGAACACCGGGGAGCTGTTTTTT. The encoded protein is CASSLTGVSNTGELFF.

The V and J genes are TRBV12-3 or TRBV12-4 and TRBJ2-1, with D perhaps matching TRBD1 (5 bases). Between the trimmed V and J ends, which lost 3 bases and 9 bases, there was a span of 9 bases. This CDR3 region has 12 residues. The DNA of the CDR3 is TGTGCCAGCAGTTTCGGACAAGCTGAGCAGTTCTTC. This codes for CASSFGQAEQFF.

The genes are TRBV27 and TRBJ2-4, with TRBD1 matching 8 bases. The CDR3 has 12 amino acids. CDR1 is MNHEY and CDR2 is SMNVEV in the germline V gene (reference sequence). V trimming: 10 bases; J trimming: 4 bases; junction bases outside the gene matches: 3. CDR3 in amino acids: CATGTGKNIQYF. For the CDR3, the DNA is TGTGCCACCGGGACAGGAAAAAACATTCAGTACTTC.

The genes are TRBV7-9 and TRBJ1-4, with 7 bases fitting TRBD1. The CDR3 loop spans 15 amino acids. Germline V gene sequence: CDR1 SEHNR, CDR2 FQNEAQ (reference sequence). V shed 5 bases, J shed 8 bases, and the junction held 11 bases outside the gene matches. DNA for the CDR3: TGTGCCAGCAGCGACATAACAGGGGTGGGCGAAAAACTGTTTTTT. Amino acid sequence: CASSDITGVGEKLFF.

This sequence joins TRBV6-5 and TRBJ1-1; D unresolved. The CDR3 is made up of 11 amino acids. Germline CDR1 and CDR2: MNHEY and SVGAGI. V lost 6 bases and J lost 7, with 9 bases in between. For the CDR3, the DNA is TGTGCCAGCAGCACCAGTAATGAAGCTTTCTTT. This gives the protein CASSTSNEAFF.

This chain links TRBV6-2 or TRBV6-3 with TRBJ2-2; 10 bases are shared with TRBD2. In germline, CDR1 is MNHEY, CDR2 SVGEGT. V was pared by 6 bases and J by 3 bases, with 13 bases of the junction left unmatched. The CDR3 runs to 18 residues. The CDR3 coding sequence is TGTGCCAGCAGCCACCGCTGGAGCGGGGGGGGAGACACCGGGGAGCTGTTTTTT. This gives the protein CASSHRWSGGGDTGELFF.

V usage is TRBV7-6 and J usage is TRBJ2-1; D perhaps matches TRBD2 (6 bases). The ends were cut back, 1 base at V and 0 bases at J, with 10 bases in the middle. There are 16 residues in the CDR3. The V gene's germline CDR1 is SGHVS and CDR2 FNYEAQ. CDR3 region: CASSLGFGSSYNEQFF. CDR3 coding DNA: TGTGCCAGCAGCTTAGGTTTCGGGAGCTCCTACAATGAGCAGTTCTTC.

The chain employs TRBV7-3 and TRBJ1-2, with D tentatively TRBD1 (5 bases). The CDR3 loop spans 15 amino acids. CDR1 and CDR2 (germline): SGHTA, FQGTGA. Trimming stripped 3 bases from V and 5 bases from J, with 16 bases between. The CDR3 loop is CASSFQGSTSYGYTF. CDR3 in DNA: TGTGCCAGCAGCTTTCAGGGTTCTACGAGTTATGGCTACACCTTC.

The chain carries TRBV9 and TRBJ2-7; 10 bases agree with TRBD1. With 3 bases clipped from V and 3 bases from J, the junction kept 3 bases outside the gene matches. CDR1 is SGDLS, CDR2 YYNGEE, per germline. The CDR3 totals 14 residues. Here the CDR3 DNA reads TGTGCCAGCAGCGGGGACAGGGGAGACTACGAGCAGTACTTC. Amino acids: CASSGDRGDYEQYF.

V usage is TRBV6-1 and J usage is TRBJ1-2; D is uncertain. V lost 3 bases and J 2 bases, leaving 4 bases between the germline ends. This CDR3 has 12 residues. The V gene's germline CDR1 is MNHNS and CDR2 SASEGT. This chain's CDR3 is CASSEQNYGYTF. Here the CDR3 DNA reads TGTGCCAGCAGTGAGCAGAACTATGGCTACACCTTC.

The chain links TRBV4-3 to TRBJ1-1; weak D call: TRBD1 (6 bases). The CDR3 is made up of 13 amino acids. Germline lookup yields CDR1 LGHNA and CDR2 YSLEER. Trimming removed 1 base at V and 10 bases at J, with 13 bases between. CDR3 nucleotide sequence: TGCGCCAGCAGCCAAGTTCTAGGCAGGGGAGCTTTCTTT. Translated: CASSQVLGRGAFF.

This chain joins TRBV7-2 and TRBJ1-2; maybe TRBD1 (6 bases). CDR3 length equals 16 residues. CDR1 and CDR2 (germline): SGHTA, FQGNSA. V lost 2 bases and J lost 2, with 15 bases in between. As DNA, the CDR3 is TGTGCCAGCAGCTTATATGACGACAGGCCAAACTATGGCTACACCTTC. It is translated as CASSLYDDRPNYGYTF.

The genes are TRBV6-2 or TRBV6-3 and TRBJ2-7; 9 nucleotides align to TRBD1. Germline V CDR1 and CDR2: MNHEY, SVGEGT. Losses at the gene ends were 0 bases for V and 3 bases for J; bases not matched to a gene: 3. This CDR3 region has 15 residues. DNA of the CDR3: TGTGCCAGCAGTTACTCCGAGGGACAGGGCTACGAGCAGTACTTC. It encodes CASSYSEGQGYEQYF.

The chain has TRBV3-1 (or the pseudogene TRBV3-2) and TRBJ1-1; 7 nucleotides line up with TRBD1. The V segment lost 5 bases and the J segment 0 bases; nucleotides outside the gene matches: 9. The CDR3 is 16 amino acids. Germline V gives CDR1 LGHDT, CDR2 YNNKEL (reference sequence). CDR3 nucleotides: TGTGCCAGCAGCAAAAAATGGGACAGCTTGAACACTGAAGCTTTCTTT. It translates to CASSKKWDSLNTEAFF.